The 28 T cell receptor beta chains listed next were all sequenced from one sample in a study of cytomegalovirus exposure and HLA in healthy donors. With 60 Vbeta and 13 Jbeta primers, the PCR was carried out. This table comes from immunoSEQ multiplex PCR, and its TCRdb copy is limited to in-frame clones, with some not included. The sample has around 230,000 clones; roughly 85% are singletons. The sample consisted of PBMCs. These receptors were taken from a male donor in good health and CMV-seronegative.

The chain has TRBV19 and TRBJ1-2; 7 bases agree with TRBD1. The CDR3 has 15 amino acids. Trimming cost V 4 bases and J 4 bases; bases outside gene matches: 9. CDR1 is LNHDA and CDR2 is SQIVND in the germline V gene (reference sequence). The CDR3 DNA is TGTGCCAGTAGTACCTGGGACAGTCCGGGCTATGGCTACACCTTC. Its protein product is CASSTWDSPGYGYTF.

The CDR3 sequence: CASSVEPGLAVGENTGELFF. CDR3 nucleotide sequence: TGTGCCAGCAGCGTAGAACCGGGACTAGCGGTTGGGGAGAACACCGGGGAGCTGTTTTTT. The chain recombines TRBV9 with TRBJ2-2; 11 nucleotides match TRBD2. J gave up 1 base and V 0 bases, and 11 bases lay outside the gene matches. CDR1 is SGDLS, CDR2 YYNGEE, per germline. The length of the CDR3 is 20 residues.

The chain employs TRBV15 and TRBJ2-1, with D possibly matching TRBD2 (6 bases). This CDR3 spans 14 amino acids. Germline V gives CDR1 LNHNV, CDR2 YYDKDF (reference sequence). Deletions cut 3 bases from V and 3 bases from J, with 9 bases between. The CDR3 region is CATSSGRDYNEQFF. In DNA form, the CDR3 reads TGTGCCACCAGCAGTGGGCGGGACTACAATGAGCAGTTCTTC.

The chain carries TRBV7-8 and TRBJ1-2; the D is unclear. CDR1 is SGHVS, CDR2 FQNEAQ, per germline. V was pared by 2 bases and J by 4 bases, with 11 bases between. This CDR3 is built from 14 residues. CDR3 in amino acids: CASSLRQEVYGYTF. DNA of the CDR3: TGTGCCAGCAGCTTAAGGCAGGAGGTCTATGGCTACACCTTC.

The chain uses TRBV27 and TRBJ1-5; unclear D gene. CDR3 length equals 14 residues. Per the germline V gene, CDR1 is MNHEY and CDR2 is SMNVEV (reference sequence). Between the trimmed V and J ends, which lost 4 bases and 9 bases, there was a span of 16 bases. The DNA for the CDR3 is TGTGCCAGCAGTTGGGCCCCGAATATGAGGCCCCAGCATTTT. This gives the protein CASSWAPNMRPQHF.

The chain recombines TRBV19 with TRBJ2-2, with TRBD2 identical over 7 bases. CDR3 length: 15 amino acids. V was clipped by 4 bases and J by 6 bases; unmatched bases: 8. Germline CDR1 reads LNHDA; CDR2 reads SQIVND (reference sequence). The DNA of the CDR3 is TGTGCCAGTAGTACAAAGGGACTACCCGCCGGGGAGCTGTTTTTT. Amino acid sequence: CASSTKGLPAGELFF.

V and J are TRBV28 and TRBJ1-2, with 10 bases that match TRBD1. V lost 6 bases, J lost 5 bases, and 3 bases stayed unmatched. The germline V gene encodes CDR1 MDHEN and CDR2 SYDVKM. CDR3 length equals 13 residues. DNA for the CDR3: TGTGCCAGCAGACCGGGACAGGGGTATGGCTACACCTTC. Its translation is CASRPGQGYGYTF.

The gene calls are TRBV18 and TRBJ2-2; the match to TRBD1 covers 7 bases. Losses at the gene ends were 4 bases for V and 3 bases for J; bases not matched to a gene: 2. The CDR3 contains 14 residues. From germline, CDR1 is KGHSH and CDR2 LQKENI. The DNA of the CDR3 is TGTGCCAGCTCACAGCAGGGGGACACCGGGGAGCTGTTTTTT. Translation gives CASSQQGDTGELFF.

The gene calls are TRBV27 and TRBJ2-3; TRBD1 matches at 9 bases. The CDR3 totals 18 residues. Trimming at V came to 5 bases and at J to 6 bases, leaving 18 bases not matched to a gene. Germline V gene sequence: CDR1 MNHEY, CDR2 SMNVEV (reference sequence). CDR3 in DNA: TGTGCCAGCAGTCCACTCTTTGAGACAGGGGGATTTGGGGATACGCAGTATTTT. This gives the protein CASSPLFETGGFGDTQYF.

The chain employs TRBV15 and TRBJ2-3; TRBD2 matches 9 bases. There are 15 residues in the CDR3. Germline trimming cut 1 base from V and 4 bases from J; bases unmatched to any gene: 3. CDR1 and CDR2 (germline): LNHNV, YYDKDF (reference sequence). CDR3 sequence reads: CATSRGRGGPDTQYF. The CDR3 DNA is TGTGCCACCAGCAGAGGGCGGGGGGGCCCAGATACGCAGTATTTT.

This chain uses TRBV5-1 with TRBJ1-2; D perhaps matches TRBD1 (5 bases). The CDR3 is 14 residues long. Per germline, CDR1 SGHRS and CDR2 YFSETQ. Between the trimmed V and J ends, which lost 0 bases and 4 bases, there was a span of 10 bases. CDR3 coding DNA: TGCGCCAGCAGCTTGGCTGGAGGGGCCTATGGCTACACCTTC. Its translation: CASSLAGGAYGYTF.

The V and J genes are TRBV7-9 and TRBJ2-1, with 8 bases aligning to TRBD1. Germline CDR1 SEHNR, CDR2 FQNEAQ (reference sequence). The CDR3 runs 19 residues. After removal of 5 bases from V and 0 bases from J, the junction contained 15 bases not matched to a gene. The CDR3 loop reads CASSLDRGPRIGSYNEQFF. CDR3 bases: TGTGCCAGCAGCCTAGACAGGGGTCCGCGGATCGGCTCCTACAATGAGCAGTTCTTC.

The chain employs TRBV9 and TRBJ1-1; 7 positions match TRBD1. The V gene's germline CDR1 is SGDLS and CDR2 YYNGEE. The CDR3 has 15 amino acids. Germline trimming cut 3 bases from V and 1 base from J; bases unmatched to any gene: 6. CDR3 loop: CASSARQGSNTEAFF. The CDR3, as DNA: TGTGCCAGCAGCGCTCGACAGGGCTCGAACACTGAAGCTTTCTTT. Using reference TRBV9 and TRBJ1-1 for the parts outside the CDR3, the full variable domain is DSGVTQTPKHLITATGQRVTLRCSPRSGDLSVYWYQQSLDQGLQFLIQYYNGEERAKGNILERFSAQQFPDLHSELNLSSLELGDSALYFCASSARQGSNTEAFFGQGTRLTVV.

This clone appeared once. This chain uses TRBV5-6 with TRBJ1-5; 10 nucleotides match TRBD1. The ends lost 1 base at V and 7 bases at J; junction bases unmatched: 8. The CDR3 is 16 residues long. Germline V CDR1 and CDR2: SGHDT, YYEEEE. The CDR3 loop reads CASSLNTGQGRQPQHF. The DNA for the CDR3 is TGTGCCAGCAGCTTGAATACGGGACAGGGGAGGCAGCCCCAGCATTTT.

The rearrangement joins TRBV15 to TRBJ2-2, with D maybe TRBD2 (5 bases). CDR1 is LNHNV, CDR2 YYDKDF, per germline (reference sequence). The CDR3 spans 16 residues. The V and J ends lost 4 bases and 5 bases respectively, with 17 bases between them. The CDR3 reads CATSTGLGSLTGELFF. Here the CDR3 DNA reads TGTGCCACCAGCACCGGCCTGGGGAGTTTGACCGGGGAGCTGTTTTTT.

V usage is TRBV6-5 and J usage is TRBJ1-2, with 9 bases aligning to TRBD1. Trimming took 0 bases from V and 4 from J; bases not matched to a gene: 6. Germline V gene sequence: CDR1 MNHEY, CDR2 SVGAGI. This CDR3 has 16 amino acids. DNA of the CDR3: TGTGCCAGCAGTTACTCCCGGACAGGGGATCCCTATGGCTACACCTTC. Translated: CASSYSRTGDPYGYTF.

This CDR3 is CASSLVGGDEKLFF. For the CDR3, the DNA is TGTGCCAGCAGCTTAGTAGGGGGTGATGAAAAACTGTTTTTT. The V and J genes are TRBV11-2 and TRBJ1-4; TRBD1 is a possible D gene (6 bases). V lost 1 base and J lost 6, with 9 bases in between. Germline V gene sequence: CDR1 SGHAT, CDR2 FQNNGV. This CDR3 contains 14 residues.

The chain's CDR3 is CASSLGRASTEAFF. DNA for the CDR3: TGTGCCAGCAGCTTAGGCAGGGCGAGCACTGAAGCTTTCTTT. The chain uses TRBV7-3 and TRBJ1-1; D is possibly TRBD1 (5 bases). Trimming removed 2 bases at V and 4 bases at J, with 11 bases between. Germline values: CDR1 SGHTA, CDR2 FQGTGA. The CDR3 is made up of 14 amino acids.

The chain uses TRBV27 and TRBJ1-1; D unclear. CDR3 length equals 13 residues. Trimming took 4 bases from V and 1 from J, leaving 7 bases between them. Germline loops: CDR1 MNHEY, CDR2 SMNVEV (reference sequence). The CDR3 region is CASSWSGNTEAFF. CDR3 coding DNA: TGTGCCAGCAGTTGGAGTGGGAACACTGAAGCTTTCTTT.

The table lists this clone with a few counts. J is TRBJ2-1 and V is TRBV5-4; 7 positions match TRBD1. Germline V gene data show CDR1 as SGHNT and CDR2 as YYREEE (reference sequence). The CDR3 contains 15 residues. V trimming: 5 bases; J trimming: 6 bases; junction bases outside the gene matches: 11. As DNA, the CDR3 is TGTGCCAGCAGACAGGGGCTAGGGGAGTCCAATGAGCAGTTCTTC. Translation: CASRQGLGESNEQFF. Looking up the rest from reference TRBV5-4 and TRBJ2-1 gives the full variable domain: ETGVTQSPTHLIKTRGQQVTLRCSSQSGHNTVSWYQQALGQGPQFIFQYYREEENGRGNFPPRFSGLQFPNYSSELNVNALELDDSALYLCASRQGLGESNEQFFGPGTRLTVL.

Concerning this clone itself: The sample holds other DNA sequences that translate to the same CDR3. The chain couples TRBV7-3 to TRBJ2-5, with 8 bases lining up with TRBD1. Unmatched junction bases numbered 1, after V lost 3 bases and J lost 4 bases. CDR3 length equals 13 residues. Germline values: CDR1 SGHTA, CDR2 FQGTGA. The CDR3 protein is CASSFGQGETQYF. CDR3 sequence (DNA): TGTGCCAGCAGCTTTGGACAGGGAGAGACCCAGTACTTC.

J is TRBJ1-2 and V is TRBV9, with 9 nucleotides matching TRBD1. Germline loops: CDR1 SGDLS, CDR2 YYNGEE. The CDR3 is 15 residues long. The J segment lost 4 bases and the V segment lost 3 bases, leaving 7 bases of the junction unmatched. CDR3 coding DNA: TGTGCCAGCAGCGAAGCCGGGACAGGGTTCTATGGCTACACCTTC. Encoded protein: CASSEAGTGFYGYTF.

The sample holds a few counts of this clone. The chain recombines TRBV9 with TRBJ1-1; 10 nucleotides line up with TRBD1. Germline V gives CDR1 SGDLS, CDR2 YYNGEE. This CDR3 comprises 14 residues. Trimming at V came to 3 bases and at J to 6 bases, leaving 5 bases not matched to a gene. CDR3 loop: CASSAGTGVAEAFF. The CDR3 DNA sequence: TGTGCCAGCAGCGCCGGGACAGGGGTCGCTGAAGCTTTCTTT.

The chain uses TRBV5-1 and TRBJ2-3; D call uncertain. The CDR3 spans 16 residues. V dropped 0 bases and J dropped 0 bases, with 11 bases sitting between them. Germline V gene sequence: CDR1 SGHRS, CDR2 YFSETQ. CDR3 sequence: CASSLALGPSTDTQYF. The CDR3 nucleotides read TGCGCCAGCAGCTTGGCCCTAGGTCCCAGCACAGATACGCAGTATTTT.

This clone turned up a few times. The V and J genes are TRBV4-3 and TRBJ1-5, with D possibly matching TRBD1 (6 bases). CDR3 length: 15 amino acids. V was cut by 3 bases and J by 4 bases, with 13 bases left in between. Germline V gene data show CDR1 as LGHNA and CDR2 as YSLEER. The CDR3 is CASSQDSTRNQPQHF. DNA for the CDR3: TGCGCCAGCAGCCAGGACAGCACCCGGAATCAGCCCCAGCATTTT.

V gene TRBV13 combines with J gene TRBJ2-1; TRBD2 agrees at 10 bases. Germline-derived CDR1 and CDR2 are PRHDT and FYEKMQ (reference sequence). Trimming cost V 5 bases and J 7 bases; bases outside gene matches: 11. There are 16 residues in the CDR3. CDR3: CASSPTLAGVRNEQFF. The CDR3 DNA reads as TGTGCCAGCAGCCCGACTCTAGCGGGAGTTAGAAATGAGCAGTTCTTC.

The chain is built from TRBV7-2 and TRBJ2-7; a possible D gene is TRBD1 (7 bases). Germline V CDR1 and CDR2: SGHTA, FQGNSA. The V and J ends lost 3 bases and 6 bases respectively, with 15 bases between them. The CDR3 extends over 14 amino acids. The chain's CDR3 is CASSFYRQGGEQYF. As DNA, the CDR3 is TGTGCCAGCAGCTTTTACAGACAGGGAGGCGAGCAGTACTTC.

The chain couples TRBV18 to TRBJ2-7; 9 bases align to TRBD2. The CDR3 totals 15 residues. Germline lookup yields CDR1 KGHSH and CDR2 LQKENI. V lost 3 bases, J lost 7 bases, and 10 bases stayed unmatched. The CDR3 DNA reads TGTGCCAGCTCACCTAGCGGGGGCCCCTCAGGGGAGCAGTACTTC. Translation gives CASSPSGGPSGEQYF.